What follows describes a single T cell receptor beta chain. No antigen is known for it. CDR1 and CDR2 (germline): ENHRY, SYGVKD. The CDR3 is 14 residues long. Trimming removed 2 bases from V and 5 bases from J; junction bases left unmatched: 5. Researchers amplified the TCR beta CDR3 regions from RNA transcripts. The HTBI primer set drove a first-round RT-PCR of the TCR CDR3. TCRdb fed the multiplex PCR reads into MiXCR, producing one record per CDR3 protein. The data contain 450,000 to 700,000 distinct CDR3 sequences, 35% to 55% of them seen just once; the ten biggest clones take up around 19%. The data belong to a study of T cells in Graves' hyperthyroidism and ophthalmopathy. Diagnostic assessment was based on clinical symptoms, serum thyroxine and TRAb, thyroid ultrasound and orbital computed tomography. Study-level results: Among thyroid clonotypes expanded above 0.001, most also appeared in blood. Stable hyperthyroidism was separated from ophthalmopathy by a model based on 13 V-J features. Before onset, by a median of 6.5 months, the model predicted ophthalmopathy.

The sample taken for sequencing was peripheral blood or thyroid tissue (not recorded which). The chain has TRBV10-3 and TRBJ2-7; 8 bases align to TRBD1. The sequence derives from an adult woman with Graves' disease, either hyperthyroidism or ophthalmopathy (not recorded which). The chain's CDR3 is CAISEGQGNNEQYF. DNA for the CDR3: TGTGCCATCAGTGAGGGACAGGGTAACAACGAGCAGTACTTC.